The entry that follows covers one T cell receptor beta chain sequence. Some clones are missing from TCRdb's copy, which holds only in-frame ones; the method was immunoSEQ multiplex PCR. The sample records tens of thousands of clones, roughly 94% being singletons. The sample originates from a study of technical replicates of blood from four donors. Sequencing was done on a sample of T cells isolated from PBMCs. This TCR came from a human donor in good health.

CDR3 loop: CASSGLDRFWSGAFF. In DNA form, the CDR3 reads TGTGCCAGCAGCGGCTTGGACAGGTTTTGGTCGGGAGCTTTCTTT. The rearrangement links TRBV28 to TRBJ1-1; TRBD1 matches at 7 bases. The CDR3 has 15 residues. Germline CDR1 reads MDHEN; CDR2 reads SYDVKM. J gave up 10 bases and V 6 bases, and 17 bases lay outside the gene matches.